This record covers a single T cell receptor (beta chain). TCRdb's table, derived via immunoSEQ multiplex PCR, lists solely in-frame clones and lacks some. This sample carries under 150,000 clones, approximately 94% of them seen once, and the ten largest clones take less than 4%. The data originate from a study of control samples from healthy donors and cancer patients. This CDR3 comprises 15 residues. Trimming shortened V by 5 bases and J by 3 bases, and 17 bases separated the two germline ends. CDR1 is SEHNR and CDR2 is FQNEAQ in the germline V gene (reference sequence). The sample was blood. The clonotype originates from a man in his thirties or forties in good health. The chain carries TRBV7-9 and TRBJ2-7; maybe TRBD2 (7 bases). Here the CDR3 DNA reads TGTGCCAGCAGCCAGGGGCTAGCGGATCTCTACGAGCAGTACTTC. Translation: CASSQGLADLYEQYF. Full variable domain (remainder filled in from reference TRBV7-9 and TRBJ2-7): DTGVSQNPRHKITKRGQNVTFRCDPISEHNRLYWYRQTLGQGPEFLTYFQNEAQLEKSRLLSDRFSAERPKGSFSTLEIQRTEQGDSAMYLCASSQGLADLYEQYFGPGTRLTVT.